Listed here are 14 T cell receptor beta chains from one sample, sequenced in a study of T cells in Graves' hyperthyroidism and ophthalmopathy. Amplification yielded TCR beta CDR3 regions, with RNA transcripts as the source. The primer set for the first-round RT-PCR of the TCR CDR3 was HTBI. Using its own MiXCR run on the multiplex PCR reads, TCRdb lists one record per CDR3 protein. The sample has nearly 750,000 distinct CDR3 sequences, roughly a third seen once. Sequences were obtained from blood. The receptors were gathered from a woman in her forties with Graves' hyperthyroidism.

In its sample, this clonotype was seen a few times. The V call is TRBV5-1, the J call TRBJ2-5; possible D gene TRBD2, 6 bases. Trimming shortened V by 7 bases and J by 7 bases, and 17 bases separated the two germline ends. The CDR3 has 13 amino acids. CDR1 is SGHRS and CDR2 is YFSETQ in the germline V gene. The CDR3 loop reads CASPRGLFRTQYF. The CDR3 nucleotides read TGCGCCAGCCCTCGTGGACTATTCCGGACCCAGTACTTC.

This clonotype was seen many times. V usage is TRBV5-6 and J usage is TRBJ1-1; perhaps TRBD1 as D (6 bases). Germline loops: CDR1 SGHDT, CDR2 YYEEEE. V was trimmed by 4 bases and J by 0 bases, leaving 10 bases between them. The length of the CDR3 is 14 residues. The CDR3 loop is CASSRRGLNTEAFF. CDR3 DNA sequence: TGTGCCAGCAGCCGCAGGGGTCTGAACACTGAAGCTTTCTTT.

This clonotype was detected a few times. The chain recombines TRBV7-9 with TRBJ2-5; D remains unclear. The CDR3 consists of 16 residues. V was clipped by 3 bases and J by 1 base, with 15 bases between them. The germline gives CDR1 SEHNR, CDR2 FQNEAQ (reference sequence). The CDR3 loop reads CASSLGWAAAQETQYF. In nucleotides, the CDR3 is TGTGCCAGCAGCTTGGGGTGGGCGGCTGCCCAAGAGACCCAGTACTTC.

The CDR3 nucleotides read TGCAGCGTCAACAGAGGCTCCGTTGAGACCCAGTACTTC. This codes for CSVNRGSVETQYF. The chain recombines TRBV29-1 with TRBJ2-5; D call uncertain. Trimming shortened V by 6 bases and J by 5 bases, and 16 bases separated the two germline ends. CDR1 is SQVTM, CDR2 ANQGSEA, per germline. There are 13 residues in the CDR3.

V usage is TRBV6-6 and J usage is TRBJ1-5, with D unresolved. The CDR3 consists of 16 residues. V gave up 7 bases and J gave up 0 bases, with 16 bases separating them. Germline CDR1 and CDR2: MNHNY and SVGAGI (reference sequence). The CDR3 sequence: CASTNERLFSNQPQHF. CDR3 bases: TGTGCCAGCACCAATGAGCGACTTTTTAGCAATCAGCCCCAGCATTTT.

The chain links TRBV7-9 to TRBJ2-2, with D perhaps TRBD1 (5 bases). Germline V lookup: CDR1 SEHNR, CDR2 FQNEAQ (reference sequence). This CDR3 comprises 12 residues. V gave up 9 bases and J gave up 8 bases, with 13 bases separating them. CDR3 sequence: CASSFRQGELFF. The CDR3 nucleotides are TGTGCCAGTAGTTTCAGACAGGGGGAGCTGTTTTTT.

This clonotype has a single count. It may be a read error: a sequence one base away is much more abundant. The V gene is TRBV7-2, the J gene TRBJ2-5, with 8 bases that match TRBD2. CDR1 and CDR2 from the germline V gene are SGHTA and FQGNSA. The CDR3 sequence is 15 residues long. The V gene end was trimmed by 3 bases and the J gene end by 1 base; junction bases not matched to a gene: 4. CDR3 sequence (DNA): TGTGCCAGCAGCTTTGGACTAGCTGTCCAAGAGACCCAGTACTTC. Its translation: CASSFGLAVQETQYF. The full variable domain, rest sourced from reference TRBV7-2 and TRBJ2-5, is GAGVSQSPSNKVTEKGKDVELRCDPISGHTALYWYRQSLGQGLEFLIYFQGNSAPDKSGLPSDRFSAERTGGSVSTLTIQRTQQEDSAVYLCASSFGLAVQETQYFGPGTRLLVL.

Only a few counts were recorded for this clonotype. The chain is built from TRBV20-1 and TRBJ2-5; TRBD2 matches at 8 bases. The ends lost 5 bases at V and 3 bases at J; junction bases unmatched: 8. Per germline, CDR1 DFQATT and CDR2 SNEGSKA (reference sequence). The CDR3 runs 14 residues. CDR3 in amino acids: CSAERVAGKETQYF. The CDR3 region has the DNA TGCAGTGCTGAGAGGGTAGCGGGGAAAGAGACCCAGTACTTC.

This clonotype was observed a handful of times. The rearrangement links TRBV6-1 to TRBJ1-3; D possibly corresponds to TRBD1 (5 bases). Deletions cut 8 bases from V and 1 base from J, with 21 bases between. The CDR3 has 17 amino acids. The V gene's germline CDR1 is MNHNS and CDR2 SASEGT. The CDR3, as DNA: TGTGCCAGCTTGAAGGGAGACAGTGGGGTGTCTGGAAACACCATATATTTT. Encoded protein: CASLKGDSGVSGNTIYF.

This clonotype has only a few counts. The chain recombines TRBV10-3 with TRBJ2-7; tentative D call: TRBD1 (5 bases). The CDR3 spans 14 residues. Germline loops: CDR1 ENHRY, CDR2 SYGVKD. Trimming removed 10 bases at V and 3 bases at J, with 19 bases between. The CDR3 loop is CASTTTGQGYEQYF. CDR3 nucleotide sequence: TGTGCCAGCACGACCACCGGGCAGGGCTACGAGCAGTACTTC.

This clonotype was found many times. The rearrangement joins TRBV20-1 to TRBJ2-7; 8 nucleotides align to TRBD1. The CDR3 runs 13 residues. J gave up 7 bases and V 3 bases, and 8 bases lay outside the gene matches. Germline V CDR1 and CDR2: DFQATT, SNEGSKA (reference sequence). In DNA form, the CDR3 reads TGCAGTGCTAGCGAGGACAGGGTCGGAGAGCAGTACTTC. As protein: CSASEDRVGEQYF.

V gene TRBV24-1 combines with J gene TRBJ2-2; 13 positions match TRBD2. Germline values: CDR1 KGHDR, CDR2 SFDVKD. The junction had 17 bases not matched to a gene; V was cut back by 11 bases and J by 3 bases. The CDR3 has 19 residues. The CDR3: CASCGAGLAGAWDTGELFF. CDR3 coding DNA: TGTGCCAGCTGCGGTGCCGGACTAGCGGGAGCCTGGGACACCGGGGAGCTGTTTTTT.

V gene TRBV12-3 or TRBV12-4 combines with J gene TRBJ1-4; 7 bases are shared with TRBD1. Trimming removed 5 bases from V and 5 bases from J; junction bases left unmatched: 5. CDR3 size: 14 residues. The CDR3 DNA sequence: TGTGCCAGCAGTCCCAGGGGGATAAATGAAAAACTGTTTTTT. The encoded protein is CASSPRGINEKLFF.

The gene calls are TRBV15 and TRBJ2-3, with 8 positions matching TRBD2. The V segment lost 8 bases and the J segment 2 bases; nucleotides outside the gene matches: 9. Germline V gene lookup returns CDR1 LNHNV and CDR2 YYDKDF (reference sequence). The CDR3 spans 15 residues. Here the CDR3 DNA reads TGTGCCACCCACCGGGGGGGAGGGAACACAGATACGCAGTATTTT. It yields the protein CATHRGGGNTDTQYF.